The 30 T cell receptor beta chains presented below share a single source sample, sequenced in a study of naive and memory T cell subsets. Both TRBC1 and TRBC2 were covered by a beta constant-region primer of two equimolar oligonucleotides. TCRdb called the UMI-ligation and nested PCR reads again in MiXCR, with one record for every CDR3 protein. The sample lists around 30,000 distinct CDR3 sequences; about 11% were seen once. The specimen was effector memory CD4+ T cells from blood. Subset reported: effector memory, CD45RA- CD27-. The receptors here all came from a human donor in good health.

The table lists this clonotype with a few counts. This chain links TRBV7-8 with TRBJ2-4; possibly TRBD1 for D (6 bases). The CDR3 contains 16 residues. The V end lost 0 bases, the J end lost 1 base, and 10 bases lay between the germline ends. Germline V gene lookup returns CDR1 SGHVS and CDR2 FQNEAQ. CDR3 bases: TGTGCCAGCAGCTTAGCTGGGGGCGCCGCCAAAAACATTCAGTACTTC. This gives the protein CASSLAGGAAKNIQYF.

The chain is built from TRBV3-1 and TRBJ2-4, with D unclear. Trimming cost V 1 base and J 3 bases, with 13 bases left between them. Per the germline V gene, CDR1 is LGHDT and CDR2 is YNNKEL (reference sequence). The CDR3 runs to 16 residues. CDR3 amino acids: CASSQGLSPIKNIQYF. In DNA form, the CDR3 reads TGTGCCAGCAGCCAAGGCCTTTCTCCCATCAAAAACATTCAGTACTTC.

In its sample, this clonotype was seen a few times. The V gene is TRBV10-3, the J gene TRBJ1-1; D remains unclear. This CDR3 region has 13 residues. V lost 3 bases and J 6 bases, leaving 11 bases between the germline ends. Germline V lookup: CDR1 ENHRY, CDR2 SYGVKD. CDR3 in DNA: TGTGCCATCAGTGAACTCGGGGAGTCTGAAGCTTTCTTT. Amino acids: CAISELGESEAFF.

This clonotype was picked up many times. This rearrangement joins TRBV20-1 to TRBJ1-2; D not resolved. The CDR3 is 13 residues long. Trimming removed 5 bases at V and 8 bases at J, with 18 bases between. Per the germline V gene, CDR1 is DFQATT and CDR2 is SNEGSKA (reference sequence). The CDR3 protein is CSASQEEARGYTF. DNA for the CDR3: TGCAGTGCTTCCCAAGAAGAGGCTCGGGGCTACACCTTC.

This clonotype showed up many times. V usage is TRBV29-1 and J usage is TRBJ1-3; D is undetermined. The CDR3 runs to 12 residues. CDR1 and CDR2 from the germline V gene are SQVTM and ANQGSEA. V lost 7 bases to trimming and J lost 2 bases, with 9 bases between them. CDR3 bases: TGCAGCGCCCTCATTCCTGGAAACACCATATATTTT. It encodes CSALIPGNTIYF.

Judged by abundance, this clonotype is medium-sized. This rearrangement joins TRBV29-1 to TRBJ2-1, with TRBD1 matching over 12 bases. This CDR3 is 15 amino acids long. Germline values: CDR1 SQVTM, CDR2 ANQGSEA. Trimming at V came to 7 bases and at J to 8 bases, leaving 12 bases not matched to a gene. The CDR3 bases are TGCAGCGCCCGGGTGGGGACAGGGGGCAAGGATGAGCAGTTCTTC. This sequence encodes CSARVGTGGKDEQFF.

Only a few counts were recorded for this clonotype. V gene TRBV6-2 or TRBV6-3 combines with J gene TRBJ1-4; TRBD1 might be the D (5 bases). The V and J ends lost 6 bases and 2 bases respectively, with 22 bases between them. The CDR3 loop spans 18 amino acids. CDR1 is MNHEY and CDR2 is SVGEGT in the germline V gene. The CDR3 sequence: CASRRYRTKGHTNEKLFF. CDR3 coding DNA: TGTGCCAGCAGAAGATACCGGACTAAGGGGCATACTAATGAAAAACTGTTTTTT.

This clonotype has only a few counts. CDR3 sequence reads: CASSTDPGGSYNEQFF. The CDR3 DNA follows: TGTGCCAGCAGCACTGACCCCGGAGGGTCCTACAATGAGCAGTTCTTC. The chain couples TRBV5-5 to TRBJ2-1; the D gene is possibly TRBD2 (6 bases). The CDR3 runs 16 residues. Trimming stripped 4 bases from V and 1 base from J, with 15 bases between. Germline V gives CDR1 SGHKS, CDR2 YYEKEE (reference sequence).

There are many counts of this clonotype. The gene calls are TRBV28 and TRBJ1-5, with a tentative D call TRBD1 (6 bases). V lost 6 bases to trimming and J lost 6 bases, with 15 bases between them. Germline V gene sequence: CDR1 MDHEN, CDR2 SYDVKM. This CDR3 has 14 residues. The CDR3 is CASSLQGLLQPQHF. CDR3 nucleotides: TGTGCCAGCAGCTTACAGGGATTGCTTCAGCCCCAGCATTTT.

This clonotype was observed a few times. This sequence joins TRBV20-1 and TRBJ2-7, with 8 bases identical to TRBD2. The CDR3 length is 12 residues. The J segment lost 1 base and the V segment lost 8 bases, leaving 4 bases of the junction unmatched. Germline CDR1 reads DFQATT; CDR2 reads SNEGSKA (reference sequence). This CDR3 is CSLQRGSYEQYF. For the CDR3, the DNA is TGCAGTTTACAGCGGGGGTCCTACGAGCAGTACTTC.

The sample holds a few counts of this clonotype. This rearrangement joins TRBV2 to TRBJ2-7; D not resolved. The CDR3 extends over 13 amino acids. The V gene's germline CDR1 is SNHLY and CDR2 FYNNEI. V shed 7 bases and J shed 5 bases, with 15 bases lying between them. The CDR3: CASNSNREDEQYF. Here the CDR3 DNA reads TGTGCCAGCAATAGCAATCGTGAGGACGAGCAGTACTTC.

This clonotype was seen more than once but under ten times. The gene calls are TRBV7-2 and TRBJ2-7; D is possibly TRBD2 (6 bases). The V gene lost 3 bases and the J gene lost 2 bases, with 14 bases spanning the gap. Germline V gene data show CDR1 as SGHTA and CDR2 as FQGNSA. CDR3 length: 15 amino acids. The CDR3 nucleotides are TGTGCCAGCAGCTTGGAGGGAGCAGGCCCCTACGAGCAGTACTTC. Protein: CASSLEGAGPYEQYF.

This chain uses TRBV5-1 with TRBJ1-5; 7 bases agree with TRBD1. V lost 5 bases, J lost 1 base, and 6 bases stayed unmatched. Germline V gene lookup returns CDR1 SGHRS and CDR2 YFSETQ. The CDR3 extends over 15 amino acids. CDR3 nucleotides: TGCGCCAGCAGGACAGGGTTTGGGAGCAATCAGCCCCAGCATTTT. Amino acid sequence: CASRTGFGSNQPQHF. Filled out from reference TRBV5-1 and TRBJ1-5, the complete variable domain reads KAGVTQTPRYLIKTRGQQVTLSCSPISGHRSVSWYQQTPGQGLQFLFEYFSETQRNKGNFPGRFSGRQFSNSRSEMNVSTLELGDSALYLCASRTGFGSNQPQHFGDGTRLSIL.

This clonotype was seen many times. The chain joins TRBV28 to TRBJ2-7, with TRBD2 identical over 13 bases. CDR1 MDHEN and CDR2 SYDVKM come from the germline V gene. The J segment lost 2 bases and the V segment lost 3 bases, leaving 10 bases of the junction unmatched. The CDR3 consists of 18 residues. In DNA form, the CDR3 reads TGTGCCAGCAGTTTTTATACTAGCGGGAGGGCCGGGCCCTACGAGCAGTACTTC. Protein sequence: CASSFYTSGRAGPYEQYF.

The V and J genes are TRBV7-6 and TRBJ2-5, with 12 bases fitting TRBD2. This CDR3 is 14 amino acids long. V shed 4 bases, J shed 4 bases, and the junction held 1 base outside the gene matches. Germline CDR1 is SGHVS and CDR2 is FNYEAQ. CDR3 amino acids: CASSSLAGGETQYF. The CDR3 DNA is TGTGCCAGCAGCTCACTAGCGGGAGGAGAGACCCAGTACTTC.

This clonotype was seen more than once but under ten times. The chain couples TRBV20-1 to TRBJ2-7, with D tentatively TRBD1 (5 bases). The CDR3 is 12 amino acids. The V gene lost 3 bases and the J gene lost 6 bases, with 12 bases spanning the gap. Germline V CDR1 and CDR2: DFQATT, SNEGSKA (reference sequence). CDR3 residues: CSASSGPTEQYF. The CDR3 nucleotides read TGCAGTGCTAGTTCAGGGCCCACCGAGCAGTACTTC.

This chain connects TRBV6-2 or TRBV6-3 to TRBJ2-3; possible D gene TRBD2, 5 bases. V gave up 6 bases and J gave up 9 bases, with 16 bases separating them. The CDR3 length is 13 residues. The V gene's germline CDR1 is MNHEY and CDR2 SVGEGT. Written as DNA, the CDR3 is TGTGCCAGCAGCCAGAACGGCGGGCGGACGCAGTATTTT. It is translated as CASSQNGGRTQYF.

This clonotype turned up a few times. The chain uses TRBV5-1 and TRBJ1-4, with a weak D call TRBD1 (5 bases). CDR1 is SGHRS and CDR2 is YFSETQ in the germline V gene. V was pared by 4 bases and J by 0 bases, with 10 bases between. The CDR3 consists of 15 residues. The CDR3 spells CASSPQGATNEKLFF. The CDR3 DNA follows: TGCGCCAGCAGCCCCCAGGGAGCAACTAATGAAAAACTGTTTTTT.

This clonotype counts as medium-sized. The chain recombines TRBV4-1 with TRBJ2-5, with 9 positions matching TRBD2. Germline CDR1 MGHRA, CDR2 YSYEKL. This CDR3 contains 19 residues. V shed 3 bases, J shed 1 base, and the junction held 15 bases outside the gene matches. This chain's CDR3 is CASSHPGGLAGASQETQYF. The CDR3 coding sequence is TGCGCCAGCAGCCACCCCGGGGGGTTAGCGGGAGCCTCCCAAGAGACCCAGTACTTC.

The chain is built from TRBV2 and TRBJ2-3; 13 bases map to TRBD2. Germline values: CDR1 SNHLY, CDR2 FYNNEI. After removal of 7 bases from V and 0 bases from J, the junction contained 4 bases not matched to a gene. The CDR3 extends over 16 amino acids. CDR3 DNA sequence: TGTGCCAGCACGGGACTAGCGGGAAAGAGCACAGATACGCAGTATTTT. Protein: CASTGLAGKSTDTQYF. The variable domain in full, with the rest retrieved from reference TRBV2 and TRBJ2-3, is EPEVTQTPSHQVTQMGQEVILRCVPISNHLYFYWYRQILGQKVEFLVSFYNNEISEKSEIFDDQFSVERPDGSNFTLKIRSTKLEDSAMYFCASTGLAGKSTDTQYFGPGTRLTVL.

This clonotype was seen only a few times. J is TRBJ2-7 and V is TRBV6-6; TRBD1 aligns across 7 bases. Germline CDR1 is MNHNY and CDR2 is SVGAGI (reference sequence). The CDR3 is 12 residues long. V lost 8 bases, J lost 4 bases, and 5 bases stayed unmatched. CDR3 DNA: TGTGCCAGCGGGACAGTTACTTACGAGCAGTACTTC. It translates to CASGTVTYEQYF.

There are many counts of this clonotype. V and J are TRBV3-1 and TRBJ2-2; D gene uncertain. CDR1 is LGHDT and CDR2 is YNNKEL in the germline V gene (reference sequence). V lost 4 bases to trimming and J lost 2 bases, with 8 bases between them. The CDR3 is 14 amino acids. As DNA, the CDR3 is TGTGCCAGCAGCCGATTCGGAAACACCGGGGAGCTGTTTTTT. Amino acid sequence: CASSRFGNTGELFF.

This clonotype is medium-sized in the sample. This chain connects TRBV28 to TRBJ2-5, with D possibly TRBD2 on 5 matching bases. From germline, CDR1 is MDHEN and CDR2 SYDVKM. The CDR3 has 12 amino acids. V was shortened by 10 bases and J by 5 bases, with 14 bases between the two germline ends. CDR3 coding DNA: TGTGCCAACGGACGGGGAAGGGAGACCCAGTACTTC. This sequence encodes CANGRGRETQYF.

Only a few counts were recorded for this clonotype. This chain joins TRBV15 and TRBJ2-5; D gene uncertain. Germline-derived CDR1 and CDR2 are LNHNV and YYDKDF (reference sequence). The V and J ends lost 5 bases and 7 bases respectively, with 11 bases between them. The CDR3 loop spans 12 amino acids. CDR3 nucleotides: TGTGCCACCAGCCCCGGCGCCAGGACCCAGTACTTC. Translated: CATSPGARTQYF.

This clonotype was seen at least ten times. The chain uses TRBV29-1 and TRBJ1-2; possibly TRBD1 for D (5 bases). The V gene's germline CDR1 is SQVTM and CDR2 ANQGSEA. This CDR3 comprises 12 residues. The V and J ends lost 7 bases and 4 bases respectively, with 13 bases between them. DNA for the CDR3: TGCAGCGCAGTCGGGACGACCTATGGCTACACCTTC. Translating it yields CSAVGTTYGYTF.

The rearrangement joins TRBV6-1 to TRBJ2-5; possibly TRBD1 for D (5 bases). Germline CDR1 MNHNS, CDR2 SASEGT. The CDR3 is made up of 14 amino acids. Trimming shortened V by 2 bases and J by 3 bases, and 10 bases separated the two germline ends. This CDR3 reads CASSERGREETQYF. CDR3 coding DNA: TGTGCCAGCAGTGAAAGGGGCAGGGAAGAGACCCAGTACTTC.

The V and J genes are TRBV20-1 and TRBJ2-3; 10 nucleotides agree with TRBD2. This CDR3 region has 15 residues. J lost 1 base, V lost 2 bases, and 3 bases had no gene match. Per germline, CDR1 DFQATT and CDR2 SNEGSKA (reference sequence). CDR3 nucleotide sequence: TGCAGTGCTAGAAAAGGGACTAGCGGCACAGATACGCAGTATTTT. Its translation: CSARKGTSGTDTQYF.

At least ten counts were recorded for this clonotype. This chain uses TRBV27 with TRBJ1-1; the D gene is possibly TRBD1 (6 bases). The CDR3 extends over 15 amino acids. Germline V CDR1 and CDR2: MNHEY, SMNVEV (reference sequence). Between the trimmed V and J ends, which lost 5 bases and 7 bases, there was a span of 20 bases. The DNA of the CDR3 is TGTGCCAGCAGTCCCTCGACCGGGACAAATTATGAAGCTTTCTTT. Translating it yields CASSPSTGTNYEAFF.

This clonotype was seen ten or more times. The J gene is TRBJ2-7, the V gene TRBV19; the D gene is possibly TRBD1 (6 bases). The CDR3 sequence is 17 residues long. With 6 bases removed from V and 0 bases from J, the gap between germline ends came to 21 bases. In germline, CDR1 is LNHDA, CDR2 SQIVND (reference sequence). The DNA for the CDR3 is TGTGCCAGTAGCGGATGGGTGGGGGCTTCGACCTCCTACGAGCAGTACTTC. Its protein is CASSGWVGASTSYEQYF.

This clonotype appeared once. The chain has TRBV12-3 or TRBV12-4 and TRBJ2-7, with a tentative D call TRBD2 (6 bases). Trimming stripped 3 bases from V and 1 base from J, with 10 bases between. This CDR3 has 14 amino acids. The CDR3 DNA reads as TGTGCCAGCAGTTTTGGAGGGGCATCCTACGAGCAGTACTTC. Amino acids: CASSFGGASYEQYF.